This record looks at one T cell receptor beta chain sequence and its context. What it recognizes is unknown. Per germline, CDR1 SQVTM and CDR2 ANQGSEA. Trimming took 6 bases from V and 2 from J; bases not matched to a gene: 9. The CDR3 is 14 amino acids. This specimen belongs to a study of graft-versus-host responses after intestinal transplantation. Study details: Anti-thymocyte globulin induction was given to all recipients, followed by tacrolimus and steroids for roughly 3 years.

Libraries were prepared by immunoSEQ multiplex PCR; TCRdb keeps only in-frame clonotypes and omits some of them. Here the sample spans around 77,000 clones, 94% being singletons. Findings and caveats of the study: Association was observed between peak circulating GvH clone levels and early post-transplant HvG declines. Individuals carrying graft-donor T cell macrochimerism showed high graft-versus-host to host-versus-graft clonal ratios in allografts. GvH clones surfaced in recipient marrow, some emerging earlier in ileum or blood.

The genes are TRBV29-1 and TRBJ2-7; 8 bases fit TRBD1. This sample comprised unstimulated CD8+ T cells sorted from spleen or lymph node cells, obtained before intestinal transplant. This clonotype originated in a human donor who received an intestinal transplant. The CDR3 is CSVRGGDRTYEQYF. CDR3 bases: TGCAGCGTACGGGGTGGGGACAGGACCTACGAGCAGTACTTC.